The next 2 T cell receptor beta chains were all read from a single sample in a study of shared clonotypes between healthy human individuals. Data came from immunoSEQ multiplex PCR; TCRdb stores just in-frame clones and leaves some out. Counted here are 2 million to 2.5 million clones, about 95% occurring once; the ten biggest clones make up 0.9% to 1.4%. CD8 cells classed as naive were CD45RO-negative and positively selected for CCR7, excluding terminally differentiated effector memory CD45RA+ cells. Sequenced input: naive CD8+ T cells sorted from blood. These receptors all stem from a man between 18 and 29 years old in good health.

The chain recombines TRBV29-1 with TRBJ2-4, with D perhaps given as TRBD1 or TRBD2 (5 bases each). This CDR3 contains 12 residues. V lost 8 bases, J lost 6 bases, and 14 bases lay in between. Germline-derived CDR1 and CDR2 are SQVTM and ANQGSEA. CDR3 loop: CSTMGDGNIQYF. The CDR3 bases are TGCAGCACAATGGGGGATGGAAACATTCAGTACTTC. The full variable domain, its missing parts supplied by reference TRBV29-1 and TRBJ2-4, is SAVISQKPSRDICQRGTSLTIQCQVDSQVTMMFWYRQQPGQSLTLIATANQGSEATYESGFVIDKFPISRPNLTFSTLTVSNMSPEDSSIYLCSTMGDGNIQYFGAGTRLSVL.

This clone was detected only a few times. CDR3 sequence (DNA): TGTGCCAGTAGTACCTGGACAGGGAGAGATGGCTACACCTTC. Translation: CASSTWTGRDGYTF. This chain uses TRBV19 with TRBJ1-2; 8 bases line up with TRBD1. CDR3 length equals 14 residues. Trimming took 4 bases from V and 6 from J; bases not matched to a gene: 7. Germline V gene data show CDR1 as LNHDA and CDR2 as SQIVND (reference sequence).